One and the same sample provided the 13 T cell receptor beta chains below, sequenced in a study of blood T cell repertoires in COVID-19. The method was immunoSEQ multiplex PCR; TCRdb's version includes in-frame clones alone and lacks a portion of them. The sample consists of roughly 140,000 clones, around 91% of them appearing once. The sample was peripheral blood. These receptor sequences come from a woman between 35 and 50 years old with acute or convalescent COVID-19.

The V call is TRBV5-1, the J call TRBJ2-5; 10 bases are a match to TRBD2. This CDR3 is built from 14 residues. Germline V gene lookup returns CDR1 SGHRS and CDR2 YFSETQ. The trim removed 3 bases at V and 11 bases at J, leaving 10 bases unmatched. CDR3 nucleotides: TGCGCCAGCAGCTCTGTACTAGCGGGATCTATTCAGTACTTC. It is translated as CASSSVLAGSIQYF.

The rearrangement uses TRBV11-2 and TRBJ1-4; no definite D call. The CDR3 length is 13 residues. Germline-derived CDR1 and CDR2 are SGHAT and FQNNGV. Trimming left V 5 bases short and J 7 bases short, with 11 bases between. CDR3 nucleotides: TGTGCCAGCAGCGGGGTGGGAGGTGAAAAACTGTTTTTT. Translation gives CASSGVGGEKLFF.

The V and J genes are TRBV4-2 and TRBJ1-5; no firm D call. The germline V and J ends were trimmed by 0 bases and 4 bases, with 13 bases remaining between them. Germline CDR1 is LGHNA and CDR2 is YNFKEQ. The CDR3 sequence is 16 residues long. DNA for the CDR3: TGTGCCAGCAGCCAAGATGGCGACGGGAAGAATCAGCCCCAGCATTTT. Amino acids: CASSQDGDGKNQPQHF.

This chain links TRBV28 with TRBJ1-5; 8 bases match TRBD1. The CDR3 extends over 15 amino acids. Per germline, CDR1 MDHEN and CDR2 SYDVKM. J gave up 6 bases and V 4 bases, and 8 bases lay outside the gene matches. The CDR3 protein is CASSSGQGWVQPQHF. The CDR3, as DNA: TGTGCCAGCAGTTCCGGACAGGGTTGGGTTCAGCCCCAGCATTTT.

The chain has TRBV19 and TRBJ2-5; a possible D gene is TRBD1 (6 bases). CDR1 and CDR2 from the germline V gene are LNHDA and SQIVND (reference sequence). The length of the CDR3 is 14 residues. The V and J ends lost 1 base and 2 bases respectively, with 8 bases between them. Written as DNA, the CDR3 is TGTGCCAGTAGTATAGTCAGGGGACAAGAGACCCAGTACTTC. It is translated as CASSIVRGQETQYF. Drawing the rest from reference TRBV19 and TRBJ2-5, the complete variable domain is DGGITQSPKYLFRKEGQNVTLSCEQNLNHDAMYWYRQDPGQGLRLIYYSQIVNDFQKGDIAEGYSVSREKKESFPLTVTSAQKNPTAFYLCASSIVRGQETQYFGPGTRLLVL.

The chain carries TRBV7-3 and TRBJ1-4, with 8 bases that match TRBD1. The CDR3 totals 15 residues. Trimming cost V 3 bases and J 3 bases; bases outside gene matches: 3. Looked up from germline, CDR1 is SGHTA and CDR2 is FQGTGA. The CDR3 region is CASSLSGGPNEKLFF. The CDR3 coding sequence is TGTGCCAGCAGCTTGTCAGGGGGCCCTAATGAAAAACTGTTTTTT.

The V call is TRBV7-6, the J call TRBJ2-1; 9 bases align to TRBD2. CDR3 length equals 16 residues. V shed 0 bases, J shed 8 bases, and the junction held 8 bases outside the gene matches. Germline assignment: CDR1 SGHVS and CDR2 FNYEAQ. The CDR3 protein is CASSLAGGGGADEQFF. CDR3 nucleotides: TGTGCCAGCAGCTTAGCAGGTGGCGGGGGGGCGGATGAGCAGTTCTTC. Combining the CDR3 with reference TRBV7-6 and TRBJ2-1 gives the whole variable domain GAGVSQSPRYKVTKRGQDVALRCDPISGHVSLYWYRQALGQGPEFLTYFNYEAQQDKSGLPNDRFSAERPEGSISTLTIQRTEQRDSAMYRCASSLAGGGGADEQFFGPGTRLTVL.

About this clone: A read error may produce the germline difference seen at one junction end. The rearrangement links TRBV7-6 to TRBJ2-1; D call uncertain. This CDR3 region has 13 residues. Per germline, CDR1 SGHVS and CDR2 FNYEAQ. The CDR3, as DNA: TGTGCCAGCAGCTCTTACTCCCACAATGAGCAGTTCTTC. Amino acid sequence: CASSSYSHNEQFF.

The chain joins TRBV7-2 to TRBJ2-3, with 11 nucleotides matching TRBD2. Unmatched junction bases numbered 4, after V lost 6 bases and J lost 2 bases. CDR1 and CDR2 (germline): SGHTA, FQGNSA. The CDR3 has 15 amino acids. The CDR3 nucleotides read TGTGCCAGCAGTAGCGGGGGGGACCTCACAGATACGCAGTATTTT. It yields the protein CASSSGGDLTDTQYF.

Of note for this clone: An end of the junction does not agree with germline; a read error may underlie this. V and J are TRBV28 and TRBJ2-2, with 9 bases lining up with TRBD2. The CDR3 spans 15 residues. Germline V CDR1 and CDR2: MDHEN, SYDVKM. In nucleotides, the CDR3 is TGTGCCAGCTCCGGCGGGGGGGCGAATACCGGGGAGCTGTTTTTT. Translating it yields CASSGGGANTGELFF.

The chain has TRBV23-1 and TRBJ2-7, with D hard to call. TRBV23-1 is placed among ORFs of uncertain function. Trimming left V 0 bases short and J 3 bases short, with 6 bases between. The CDR3 loop spans 13 amino acids. The CDR3 spells CASSQSPLYEQYF. In DNA form, the CDR3 reads TGCGCCAGCAGTCAATCGCCACTCTACGAGCAGTACTTC.

This clone was seen just once. CDR3 sequence: CASSYEGSANEQFF. CDR3 nucleotide sequence: TGTGCCAGCAGTTACGAGGGATCGGCCAATGAGCAGTTCTTC. The rearrangement joins TRBV27 to TRBJ2-1; a possible D gene is TRBD2 (5 bases). The V end was cut by 4 bases, the J end by 6 bases, with 13 bases between. The CDR3 extends over 14 amino acids. CDR1 is MNHEY, CDR2 SMNVEV, per germline (reference sequence).

The chain carries TRBV5-4 and TRBJ2-1; 7 positions match TRBD2. Trimming removed 2 bases from V and 4 bases from J; junction bases left unmatched: 9. Germline CDR1 is SGHNT and CDR2 is YYREEE (reference sequence). This CDR3 spans 16 amino acids. The CDR3 nucleotides read TGTGCCAGCAGCTTCCGGGGCGGGAGTTCGTACAATGAGCAGTTCTTC. Encoded protein: CASSFRGGSSYNEQFF.